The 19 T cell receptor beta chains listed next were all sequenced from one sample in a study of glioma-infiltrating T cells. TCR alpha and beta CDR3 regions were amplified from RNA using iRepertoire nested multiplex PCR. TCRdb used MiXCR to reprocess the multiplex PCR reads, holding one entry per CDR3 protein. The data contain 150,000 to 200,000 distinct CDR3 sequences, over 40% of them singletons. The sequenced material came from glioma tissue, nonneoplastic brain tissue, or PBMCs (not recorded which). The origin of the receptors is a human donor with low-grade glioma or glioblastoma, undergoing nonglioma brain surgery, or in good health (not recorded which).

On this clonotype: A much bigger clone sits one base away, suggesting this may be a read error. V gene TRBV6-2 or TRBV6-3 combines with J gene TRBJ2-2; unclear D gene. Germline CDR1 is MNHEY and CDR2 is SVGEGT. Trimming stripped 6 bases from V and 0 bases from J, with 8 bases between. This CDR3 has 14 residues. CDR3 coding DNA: TGTGCCAGCAGCCATAAGGCGAACACCGGGGAGCTGTTTTTT. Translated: CASSHKANTGELFF.

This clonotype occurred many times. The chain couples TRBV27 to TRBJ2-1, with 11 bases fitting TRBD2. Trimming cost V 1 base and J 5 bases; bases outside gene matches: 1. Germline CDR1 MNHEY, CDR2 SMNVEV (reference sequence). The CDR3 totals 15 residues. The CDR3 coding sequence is TGTGCCAGCAGTTTATTGGGACTAGCGGACAATGAGCAGTTCTTC. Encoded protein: CASSLLGLADNEQFF.

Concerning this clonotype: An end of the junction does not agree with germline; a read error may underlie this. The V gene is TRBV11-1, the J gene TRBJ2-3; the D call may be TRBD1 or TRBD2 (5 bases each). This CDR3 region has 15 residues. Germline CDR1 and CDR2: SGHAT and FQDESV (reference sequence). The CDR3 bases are TGTGCCAGCAGTCCTCAGAGGGGTCCTCCAGATACGAAGTATTTT. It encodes CASSPQRGPPDTKYF.

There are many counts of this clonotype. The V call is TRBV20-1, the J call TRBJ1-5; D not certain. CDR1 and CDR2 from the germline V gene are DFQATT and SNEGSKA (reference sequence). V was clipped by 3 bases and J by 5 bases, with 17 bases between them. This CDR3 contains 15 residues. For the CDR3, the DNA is TGCAGTGCTAGCACTAGAACGGGAGTAGATCAGCCCCAGCATTTT. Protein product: CSASTRTGVDQPQHF.

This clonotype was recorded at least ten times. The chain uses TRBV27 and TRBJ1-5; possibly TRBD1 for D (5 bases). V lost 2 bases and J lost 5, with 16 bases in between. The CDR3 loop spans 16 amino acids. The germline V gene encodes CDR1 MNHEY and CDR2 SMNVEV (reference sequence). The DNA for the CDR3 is TGTGCCAGCAGTTTAAATGCGGCCCTAGGGGATCAGCCCCAGCATTTT. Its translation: CASSLNAALGDQPQHF.

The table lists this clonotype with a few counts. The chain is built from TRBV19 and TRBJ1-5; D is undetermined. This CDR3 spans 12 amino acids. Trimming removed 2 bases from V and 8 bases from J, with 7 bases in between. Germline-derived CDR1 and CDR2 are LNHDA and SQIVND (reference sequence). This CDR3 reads CASSIRTKPQHF. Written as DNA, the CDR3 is TGTGCCAGTAGTATAAGGACTAAGCCCCAGCATTTT.

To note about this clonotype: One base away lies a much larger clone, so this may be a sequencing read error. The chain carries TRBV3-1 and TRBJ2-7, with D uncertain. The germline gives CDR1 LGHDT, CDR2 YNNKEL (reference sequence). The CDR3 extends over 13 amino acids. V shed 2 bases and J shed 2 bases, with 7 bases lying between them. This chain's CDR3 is CASSQSSTYEQYF. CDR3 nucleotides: TGTGCCAGCAGCCAAAGTTCCACCTACGAGCAGTACTTC.

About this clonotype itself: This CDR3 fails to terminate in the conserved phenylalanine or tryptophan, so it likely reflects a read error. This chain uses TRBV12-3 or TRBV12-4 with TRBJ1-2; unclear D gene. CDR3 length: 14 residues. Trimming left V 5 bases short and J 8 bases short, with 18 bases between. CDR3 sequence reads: CASSRTGPQSGYTL. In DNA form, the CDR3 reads TGTGCCAGCAGTCGAACCGGGCCTCAAAGCGGCTACACCTTG.

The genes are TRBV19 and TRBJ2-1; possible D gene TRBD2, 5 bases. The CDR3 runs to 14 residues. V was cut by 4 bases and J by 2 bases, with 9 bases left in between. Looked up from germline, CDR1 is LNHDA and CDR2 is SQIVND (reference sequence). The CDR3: CASSRGSPYNEQFF. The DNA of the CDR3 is TGTGCCAGTAGTAGAGGGAGCCCCTACAATGAGCAGTTCTTC. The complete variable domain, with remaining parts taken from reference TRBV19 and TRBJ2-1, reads DGGITQSPKYLFRKEGQNVTLSCEQNLNHDAMYWYRQDPGQGLRLIYYSQIVNDFQKGDIAEGYSVSREKKESFPLTVTSAQKNPTAFYLCASSRGSPYNEQFFGPGTRLTVL.

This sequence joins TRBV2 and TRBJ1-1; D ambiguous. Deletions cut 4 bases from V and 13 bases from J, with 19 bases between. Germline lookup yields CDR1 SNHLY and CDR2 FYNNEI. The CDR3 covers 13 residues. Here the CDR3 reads CASSARGDGRVFF. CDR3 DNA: TGTGCCAGCAGTGCTAGAGGCGACGGGCGAGTTTTCTTT.

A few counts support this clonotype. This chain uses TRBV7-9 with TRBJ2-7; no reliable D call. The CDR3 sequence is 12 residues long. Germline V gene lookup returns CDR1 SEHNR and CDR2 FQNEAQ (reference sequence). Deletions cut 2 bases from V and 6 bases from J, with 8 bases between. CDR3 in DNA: TGTGCCAGCAGCTTAACGGTAGGCGAGCAGTACTTC. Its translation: CASSLTVGEQYF.

The CDR3 DNA sequence: TGTGCCAGCAGCCGACTAGCGGGAAAAGTAAATGAGCAGTTCTTC. Protein sequence: CASSRLAGKVNEQFF. The V and J genes are TRBV6-2 or TRBV6-3 and TRBJ2-1; TRBD2 agrees at 11 bases. The CDR3 consists of 15 residues. Germline CDR1 is MNHEY and CDR2 is SVGEGT. After removal of 6 bases from V and 7 bases from J, the junction contained 8 bases not matched to a gene.

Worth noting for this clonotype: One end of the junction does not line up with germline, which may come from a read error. The CDR3: CASSYWRHTQYF. CDR3 DNA: TGCGCCAGCAGTTACTGGAGGCATACGCAGTATTTT. The chain joins TRBV6-6 to TRBJ2-3; D perhaps matches TRBD2 (5 bases). Germline-derived CDR1 and CDR2 are MNHNY and SVGAGI (reference sequence). This CDR3 has 12 residues.

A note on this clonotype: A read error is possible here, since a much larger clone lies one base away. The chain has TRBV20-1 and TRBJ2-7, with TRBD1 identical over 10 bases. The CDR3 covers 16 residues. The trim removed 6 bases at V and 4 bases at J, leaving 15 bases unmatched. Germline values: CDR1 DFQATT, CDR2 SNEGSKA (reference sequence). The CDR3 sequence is CSASSEGGQGLYEQYF. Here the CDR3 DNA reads TGCAGTGCGTCGTCGGAAGGGGGACAGGGGTTATACGAGCAGTACTTC.

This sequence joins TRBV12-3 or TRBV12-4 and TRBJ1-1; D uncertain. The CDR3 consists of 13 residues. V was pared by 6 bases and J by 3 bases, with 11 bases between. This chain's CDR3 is CASSNGGYTEAFF. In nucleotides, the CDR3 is TGTGCCAGCAGCAATGGAGGCTACACTGAAGCTTTCTTT.

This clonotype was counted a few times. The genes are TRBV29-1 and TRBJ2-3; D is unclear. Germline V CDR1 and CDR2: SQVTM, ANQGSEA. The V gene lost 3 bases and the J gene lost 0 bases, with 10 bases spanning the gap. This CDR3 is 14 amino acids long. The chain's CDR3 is CSVDEHTSTDTQYF. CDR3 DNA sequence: TGCAGCGTTGATGAACACACTAGCACAGATACGCAGTATTTT.

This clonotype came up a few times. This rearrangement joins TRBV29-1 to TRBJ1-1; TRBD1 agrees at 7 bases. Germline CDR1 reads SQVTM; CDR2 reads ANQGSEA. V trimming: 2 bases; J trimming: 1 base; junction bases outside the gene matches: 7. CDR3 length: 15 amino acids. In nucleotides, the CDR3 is TGCAGCGTTGAACCCCCGGACAGGCCGAACACTGAAGCTTTCTTT. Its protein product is CSVEPPDRPNTEAFF.

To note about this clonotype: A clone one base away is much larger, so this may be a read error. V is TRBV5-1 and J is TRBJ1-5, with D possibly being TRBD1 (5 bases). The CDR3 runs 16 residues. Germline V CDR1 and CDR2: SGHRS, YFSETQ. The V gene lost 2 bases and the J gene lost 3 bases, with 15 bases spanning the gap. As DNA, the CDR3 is TGCGCCAGCAGCTTATCCCCCGGACATCTCAATCAGCCCCAGCATTTT. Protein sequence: CASSLSPGHLNQPQHF.

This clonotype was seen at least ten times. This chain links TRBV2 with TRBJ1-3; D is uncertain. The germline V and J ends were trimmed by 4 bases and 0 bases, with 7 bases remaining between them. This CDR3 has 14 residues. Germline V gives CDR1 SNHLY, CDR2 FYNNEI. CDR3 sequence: CASSVLGSGNTIYF. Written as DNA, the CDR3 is TGTGCCAGCAGTGTTTTGGGCTCTGGAAACACCATATATTTT.